These T cell receptor beta chains were read from a single sample in a study of blood T cell repertoires in COVID-19. Clones were read by immunoSEQ multiplex PCR, and TCRdb kept only the in-frame ones, dropping some. Of nearly 25,000 clones listed, about 91% are singletons. Input material: peripheral blood. These receptors originate from a man aged 65-85 years with active COVID-19. Both conserved end residues are trimmed from each CDR3. Each record gives: CDR3 length, J gene, V gene, CDR3 protein.

>13|TRBJ2-5|TRBV7-6
ASSLEGGSKETQY
>14|TRBJ2-2|TRBV19
ASSIETRTNTGELF
>12|TRBJ1-2|TRBV5-1
ASSGSGQIYGYT
>11|TRBJ1-1|TRBV24-1
ATSKTGRTEAF
>14|TRBJ2-1|TRBV13
ASSLPSGGSYNEQF
>12|TRBJ1-5|TRBV7-9
ASSSGQNNQPQH
>10|TRBJ1-5|TRBV28
ASSLPGQPQH
>13|TRBJ2-4|TRBV28
ASSLWGRGSNIQY
>14|TRBJ2-7|TRBV6-5
ASSYSPGGGSYEQY
>14|TRBJ2-5|TRBV5-4
ASSGLGDRGGETQY
>13|TRBJ1-2|TRBV27
ASSPGQGAWYGYT
>13|TRBJ2-1|TRBV7-2
ASSPSSGVNNEQF
>14|TRBJ2-2|TRBV7-3
ASSAGASGNTGELF
>16|TRBJ2-6|TRBV19
ASSISAGATTGANVLT
>17|TRBJ2-3|TRBV28
ASTERRIAGGSITDTQY
>15|TRBJ2-6|TRBV7-6
ASSLWQGGSGANVLT
>14|TRBJ2-5|TRBV11-2
ASSLVSGGAQETQY
>14|TRBJ2-7|TRBV7-6
ASSLAGTSGTYEQY